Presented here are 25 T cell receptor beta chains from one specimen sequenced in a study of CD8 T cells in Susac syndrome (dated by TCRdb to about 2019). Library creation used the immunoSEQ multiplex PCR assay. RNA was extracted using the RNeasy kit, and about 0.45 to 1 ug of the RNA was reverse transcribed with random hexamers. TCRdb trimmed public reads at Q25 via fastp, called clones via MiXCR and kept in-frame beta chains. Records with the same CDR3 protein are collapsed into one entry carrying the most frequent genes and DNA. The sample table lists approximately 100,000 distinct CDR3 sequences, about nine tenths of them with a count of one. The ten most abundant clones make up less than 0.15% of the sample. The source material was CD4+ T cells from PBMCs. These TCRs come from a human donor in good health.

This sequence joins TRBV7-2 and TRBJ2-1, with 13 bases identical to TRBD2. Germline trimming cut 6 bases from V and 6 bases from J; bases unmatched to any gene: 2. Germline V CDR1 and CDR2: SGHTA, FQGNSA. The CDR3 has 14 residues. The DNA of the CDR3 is TGTGCCAGCAGGGGGACTAGCGGGGTCAATGAGCAGTTCTTC. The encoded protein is CASRGTSGVNEQFF.

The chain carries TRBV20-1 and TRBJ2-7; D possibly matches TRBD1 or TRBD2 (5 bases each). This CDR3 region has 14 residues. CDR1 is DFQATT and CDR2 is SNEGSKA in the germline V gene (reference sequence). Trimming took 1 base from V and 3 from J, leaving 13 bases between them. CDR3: CSARGDAGLYEQYF. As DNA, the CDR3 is TGCAGTGCTAGAGGGGACGCGGGCCTCTACGAGCAGTACTTC.

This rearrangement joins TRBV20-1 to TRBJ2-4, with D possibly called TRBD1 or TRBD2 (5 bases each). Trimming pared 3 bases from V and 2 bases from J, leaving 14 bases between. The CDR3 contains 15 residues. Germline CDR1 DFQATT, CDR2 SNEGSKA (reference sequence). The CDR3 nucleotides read TGCAGTGCTAGGGAAAGTGGGGGTTCCAAAAACATTCAGTACTTC. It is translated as CSARESGGSKNIQYF.

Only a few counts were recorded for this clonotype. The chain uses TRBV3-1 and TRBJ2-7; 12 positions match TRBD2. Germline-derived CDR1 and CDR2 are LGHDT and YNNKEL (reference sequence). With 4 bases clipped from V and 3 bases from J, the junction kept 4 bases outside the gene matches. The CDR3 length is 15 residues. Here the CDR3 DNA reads TGTGCCAGCAGCCCAGGACTAGCGGGGATCTACGAGCAGTACTTC. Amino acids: CASSPGLAGIYEQYF.

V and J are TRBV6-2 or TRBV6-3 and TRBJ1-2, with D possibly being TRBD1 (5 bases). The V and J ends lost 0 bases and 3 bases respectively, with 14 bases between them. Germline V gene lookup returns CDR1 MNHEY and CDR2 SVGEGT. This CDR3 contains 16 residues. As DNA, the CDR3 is TGTGCCAGCAGTTACTCGATCGAAACGGGGGACTATGGCTACACCTTC. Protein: CASSYSIETGDYGYTF.

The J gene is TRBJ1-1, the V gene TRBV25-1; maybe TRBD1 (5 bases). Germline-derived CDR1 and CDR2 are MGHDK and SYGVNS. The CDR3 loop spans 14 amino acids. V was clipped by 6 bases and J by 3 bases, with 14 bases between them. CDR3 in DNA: TGTGCCAGCAGCCGGGGGGGAGGGCACACTGAAGCTTTCTTT. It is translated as CASSRGGGHTEAFF.

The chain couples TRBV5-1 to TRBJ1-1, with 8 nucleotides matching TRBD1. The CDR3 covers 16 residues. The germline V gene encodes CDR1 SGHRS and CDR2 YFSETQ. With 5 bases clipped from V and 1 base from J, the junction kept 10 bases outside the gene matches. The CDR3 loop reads CASSTDTGQANTEAFF. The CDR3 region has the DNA TGCGCCAGCAGTACCGACACGGGACAGGCGAACACTGAAGCTTTCTTT.

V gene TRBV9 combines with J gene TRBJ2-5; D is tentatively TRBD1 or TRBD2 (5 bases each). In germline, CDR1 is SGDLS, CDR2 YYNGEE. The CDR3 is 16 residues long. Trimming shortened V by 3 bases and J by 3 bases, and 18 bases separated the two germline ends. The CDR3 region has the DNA TGTGCCAGCAGCGGTGACGGGGCAGGGTTAAAAGAGACCCAGTACTTC. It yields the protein CASSGDGAGLKETQYF.

The CDR3 loop is CASSLTRVANEQFF. The CDR3 DNA reads TGTGCCAGCAGCTTAACTCGAGTAGCCAATGAGCAGTTCTTC. The chain is built from TRBV7-3 and TRBJ2-1; D call uncertain. The germline gives CDR1 SGHTA, CDR2 FQGTGA. The germline V and J ends were trimmed by 0 bases and 6 bases, with 9 bases remaining between them. CDR3 length equals 14 residues.

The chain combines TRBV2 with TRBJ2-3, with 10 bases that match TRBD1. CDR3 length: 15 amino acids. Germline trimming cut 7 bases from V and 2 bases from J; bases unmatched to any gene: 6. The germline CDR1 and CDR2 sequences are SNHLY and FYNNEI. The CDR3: CASTLDRGDTDTQYF. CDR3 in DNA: TGTGCCAGCACATTGGACAGGGGGGACACAGATACGCAGTATTTT.

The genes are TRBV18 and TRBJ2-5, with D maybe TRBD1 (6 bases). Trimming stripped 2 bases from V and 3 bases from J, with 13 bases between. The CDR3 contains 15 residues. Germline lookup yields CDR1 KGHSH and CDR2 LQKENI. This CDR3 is CASSPVGQGKETQYF. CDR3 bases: TGTGCCAGCTCACCAGTAGGGCAGGGGAAAGAGACCCAGTACTTC.

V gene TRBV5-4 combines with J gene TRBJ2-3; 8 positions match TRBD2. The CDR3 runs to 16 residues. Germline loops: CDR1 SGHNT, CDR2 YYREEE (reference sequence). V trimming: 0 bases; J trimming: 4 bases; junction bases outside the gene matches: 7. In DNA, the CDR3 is TGTGCCAGCAGCTTGGGTAGGGGACTAGTCCCAGATACGCAGTATTTT. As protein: CASSLGRGLVPDTQYF.

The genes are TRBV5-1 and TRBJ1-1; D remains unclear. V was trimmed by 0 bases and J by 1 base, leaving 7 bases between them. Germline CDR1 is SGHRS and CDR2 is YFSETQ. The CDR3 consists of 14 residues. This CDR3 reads CASSLGPSNTEAFF. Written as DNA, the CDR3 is TGCGCCAGCAGCTTGGGACCTTCGAACACTGAAGCTTTCTTT. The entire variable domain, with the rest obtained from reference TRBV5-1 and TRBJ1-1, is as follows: KAGVTQTPRYLIKTRGQQVTLSCSPISGHRSVSWYQQTPGQGLQFLFEYFSETQRNKGNFPGRFSGRQFSNSRSEMNVSTLELGDSALYLCASSLGPSNTEAFFGQGTRLTVV.

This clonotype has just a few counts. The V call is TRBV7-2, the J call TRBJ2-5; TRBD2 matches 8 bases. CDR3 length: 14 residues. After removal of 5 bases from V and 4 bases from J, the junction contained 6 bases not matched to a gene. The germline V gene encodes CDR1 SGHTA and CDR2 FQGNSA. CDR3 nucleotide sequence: TGTGCCAGCAGCACGGGAGGGGTCGGAGAGACCCAGTACTTC. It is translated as CASSTGGVGETQYF.

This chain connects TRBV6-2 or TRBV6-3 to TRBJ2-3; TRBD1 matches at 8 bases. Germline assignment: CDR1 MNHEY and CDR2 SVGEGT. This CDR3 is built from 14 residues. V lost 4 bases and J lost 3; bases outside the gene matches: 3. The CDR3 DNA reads TGTGCCAGCAGTTGGCAGGGGGCGACAGATACGCAGTATTTT. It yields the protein CASSWQGATDTQYF.

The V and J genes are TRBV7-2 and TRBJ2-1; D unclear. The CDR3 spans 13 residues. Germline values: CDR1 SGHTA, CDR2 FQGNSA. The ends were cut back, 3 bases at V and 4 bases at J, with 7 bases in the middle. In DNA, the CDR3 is TGTGCCAGCAGCTTTGTAGGGTACAATGAGCAGTTCTTC. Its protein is CASSFVGYNEQFF.

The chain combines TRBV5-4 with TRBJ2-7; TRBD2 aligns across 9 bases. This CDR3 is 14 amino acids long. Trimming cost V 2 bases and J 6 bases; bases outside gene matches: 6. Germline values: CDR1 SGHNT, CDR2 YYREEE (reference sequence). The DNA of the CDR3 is TGTGCCAGCAGCTTCGCACTAGCGGGCGGCGAGCAGTACTTC. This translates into CASSFALAGGEQYF. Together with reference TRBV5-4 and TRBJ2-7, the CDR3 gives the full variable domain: ETGVTQSPTHLIKTRGQQVTLRCSSQSGHNTVSWYQQALGQGPQFIFQYYREEENGRGNFPPRFSGLQFPNYSSELNVNALELDDSALYLCASSFALAGGEQYFGPGTRLTVT.

The CDR3 nucleotides are TGCAGTGCCCGAGTGGGGGATAGTTCACCCCTCCACTTT. The encoded protein is CSARVGDSSPLHF. This sequence joins TRBV20-1 and TRBJ1-6, with a weak D call TRBD1 (5 bases). The CDR3 totals 13 residues. V shed 6 bases and J shed 9 bases, with 15 bases lying between them. In germline, CDR1 is DFQATT, CDR2 SNEGSKA (reference sequence).

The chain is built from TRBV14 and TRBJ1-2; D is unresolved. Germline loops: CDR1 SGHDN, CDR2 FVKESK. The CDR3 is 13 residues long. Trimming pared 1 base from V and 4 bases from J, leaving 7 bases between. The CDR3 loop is CASSQGFLYGYTF. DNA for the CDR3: TGTGCCAGCAGCCAAGGTTTTCTCTATGGCTACACCTTC.

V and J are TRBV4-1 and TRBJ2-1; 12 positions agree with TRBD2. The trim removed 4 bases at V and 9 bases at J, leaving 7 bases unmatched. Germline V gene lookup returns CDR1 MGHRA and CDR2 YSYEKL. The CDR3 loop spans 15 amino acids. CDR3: CASSLRTSGNGEQFF. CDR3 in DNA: TGCGCCAGCAGCCTTAGGACTAGCGGGAACGGTGAGCAGTTCTTC.

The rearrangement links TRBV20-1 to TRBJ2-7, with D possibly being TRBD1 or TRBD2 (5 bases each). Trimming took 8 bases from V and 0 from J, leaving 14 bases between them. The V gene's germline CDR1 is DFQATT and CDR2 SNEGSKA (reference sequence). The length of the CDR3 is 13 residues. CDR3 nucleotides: TGCAGTTCCCCAGGGACGGTCTCCTACGAGCAGTACTTC. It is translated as CSSPGTVSYEQYF.

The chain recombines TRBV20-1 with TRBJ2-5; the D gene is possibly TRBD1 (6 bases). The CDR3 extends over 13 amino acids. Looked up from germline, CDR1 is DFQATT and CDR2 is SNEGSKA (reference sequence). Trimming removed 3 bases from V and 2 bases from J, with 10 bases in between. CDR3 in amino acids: CSASVTGQETQYF. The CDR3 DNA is TGCAGTGCTAGCGTGACAGGACAAGAGACCCAGTACTTC.

The CDR3 bases are TGCGCCAGCAGCCAAGTCAGGGACACTGAAGCTTTCTTT. It codes for CASSQVRDTEAFF. This chain connects TRBV4-3 to TRBJ1-1; the D gene is possibly TRBD1 (5 bases). CDR3 length: 13 residues. Trimming cost V 1 base and J 3 bases, with 6 bases left between them. Germline V gene sequence: CDR1 LGHNA, CDR2 YSLEER.

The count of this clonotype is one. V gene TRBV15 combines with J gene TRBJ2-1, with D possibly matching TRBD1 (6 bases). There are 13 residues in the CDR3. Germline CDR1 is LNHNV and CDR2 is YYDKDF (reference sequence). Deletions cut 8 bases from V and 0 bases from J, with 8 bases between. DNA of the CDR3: TGTGCCACCCAAGGGGGCTCCTACAATGAGCAGTTCTTC. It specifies CATQGGSYNEQFF.

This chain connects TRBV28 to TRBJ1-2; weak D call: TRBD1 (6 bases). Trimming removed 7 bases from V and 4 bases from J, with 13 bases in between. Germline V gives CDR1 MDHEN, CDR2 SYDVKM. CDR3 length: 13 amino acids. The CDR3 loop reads CASTRGGRYGYTF. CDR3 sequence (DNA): TGTGCCAGCACTCGCGGGGGGCGCTATGGCTACACCTTC.